Listed below are T cell receptor beta chains from one sample, sequenced in a study of early T cells in non-severe SARS-CoV-2 infection. Via MiXCR, TCRdb re-called the 5' RACE reads, giving one row per CDR3 protein. The data contain 50,000 to 60,000 distinct CDR3 sequences, about 10% of them singletons. Specimen: whole blood. These receptors were taken from an adult who was a healthcare worker with PCR-confirmed SARS-CoV-2 infection or an uninfected control (not recorded which). The conserved cysteine and the conserved F or W are not part of the CDR3 here.

TRBV11-1,TRBJ2-7,ASSFYQGMCEQY
TRBV6-2/TRBV6-3,TRBJ1-2,ASSGQLGARGYT
TRBV19,TRBJ2-7,ASGKPGLAIHEQY
TRBV29-1,TRBJ2-3,SVGWGSSTDTQY
TRBV12-5,TRBJ2-1,ASGLGGNIAEQF
TRBV7-2,TRBJ2-3,ASSLDRAGDTQY
TRBV25-1,TRBJ1-5,ASSTDGAGQPQH
TRBV2,TRBJ2-2,ASSQEGSLF
TRBV3-1,TRBJ1-1,ASSQDLWGETEAF
TRBV29-1,TRBJ2-7,SVSGASYEQY
TRBV7-7,TRBJ2-7,ASSFRTRYEQY
TRBV3-1,TRBJ2-3,ASSRPGLETDTQY
TRBV20-1,TRBJ1-1,SASGNSGTF
TRBV24-1,TRBJ1-4,ATSDRTADNEKLF
TRBV24-1,TRBJ2-2,ATSFTGELF
TRBV6-5,TRBJ1-2,ASRSSTLNYGYT
TRBV12-3/TRBV12-4,TRBJ2-3,ASSLGRTGGVDTQY
TRBV4-2,TRBJ2-4,ASSQDLLAKNIQY
TRBV3-1,TRBJ2-7,ASREQGNAYEQY
TRBV4-1,TRBJ2-7,ASSLIIGDFPYEQY
TRBV30,TRBJ1-4,AWREVLDEKLF
TRBV4-1,TRBJ1-4,ASSQEIGAGNEKLF
TRBV20-1,TRBJ1-2,SALAEVSYT
TRBV7-8,TRBJ1-6,ASSLGQGVDSPLH
TRBV5-1,TRBJ2-7,ASSRARLEDEQY
TRBV29-1,TRBJ1-1,SVDRNMNTEAF
TRBV24-1,TRBJ2-2,ATSDSWHLNTGELF
TRBV6-1,TRBJ2-3,ATLPGTGGLTDTQY
TRBV12-3/TRBV12-4,TRBJ2-3,ASSRYTDTQY
TRBV7-9,TRBJ1-6,ASSQGQGSSYNSPLH
TRBV29-1,TRBJ1-2,SAGTLYGYT
TRBV12-3/TRBV12-4,TRBJ1-3,ASSRTAGNTIY